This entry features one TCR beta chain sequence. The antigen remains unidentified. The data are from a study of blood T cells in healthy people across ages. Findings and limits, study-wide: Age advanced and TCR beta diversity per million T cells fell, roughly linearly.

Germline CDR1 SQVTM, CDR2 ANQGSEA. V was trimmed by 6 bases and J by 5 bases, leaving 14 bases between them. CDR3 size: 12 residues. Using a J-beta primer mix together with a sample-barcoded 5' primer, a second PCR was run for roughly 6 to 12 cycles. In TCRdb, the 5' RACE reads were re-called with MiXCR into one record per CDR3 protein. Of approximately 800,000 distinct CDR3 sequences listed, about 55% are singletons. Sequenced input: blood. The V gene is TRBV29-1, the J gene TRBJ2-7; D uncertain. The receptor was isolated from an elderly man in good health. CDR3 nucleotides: TGCAGCGTAAAACACGTAGAAAACGAGCAGTACTTC. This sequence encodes CSVKHVENEQYF.